These 30 T cell receptor beta chains were sequenced from one sample in a study of human T cells and chemical hapten exposure. The time point is: patch test 1, 2 weeks after DPC sensitization. Treatment in this sample: therapeutic diphenylcyclopropenone sensitization with weekly scalp DPC. TCRdb used MiXCR to reprocess the RACE reads, holding one entry per CDR3 protein. The sample lists some 120,000 distinct CDR3 sequences; over 10% were seen once. This specimen consisted of whole blood, obtained in connection with sensitization to the hapten diphenylcyclopropenone (DPC). The receptor source for this set is a woman aged 45 to 65 with alopecia areata. Some clones in this sample may be carry-over from other donors' samples.

This clonotype has at least ten counts. The chain carries TRBV24-1 and TRBJ2-3, with D possibly matching TRBD2 (6 bases). The CDR3 consists of 15 residues. Trimming cost V 8 bases and J 2 bases, with 16 bases left between them. Germline CDR1 reads KGHDR; CDR2 reads SFDVKD. The CDR3 loop reads CATMRGRRTTDTQYF. DNA of the CDR3: TGTGCCACCATGCGGGGCCGGCGAACCACAGATACGCAGTATTTT.

This clonotype has at least ten counts. This chain uses TRBV3-1 with TRBJ2-5; 13 bases line up with TRBD2. V was clipped by 1 base and J by 4 bases; unmatched bases: 3. This CDR3 spans 16 amino acids. Germline V gene lookup returns CDR1 LGHDT and CDR2 YNNKEL (reference sequence). The DNA of the CDR3 is TGTGCCAGCAGCCAAGTACTAGCGGGAGGGACAGAGACCCAGTACTTC. Translating it yields CASSQVLAGGTETQYF.

This clonotype was observed many times. This chain uses TRBV10-2 with TRBJ1-1; 7 nucleotides line up with TRBD1. The V and J ends lost 7 bases and 0 bases, in that order; junction bases with no gene match: 8. The CDR3 contains 15 residues. Per germline, CDR1 WSHSY and CDR2 SAAADI. Here the CDR3 reads CASTAKQGMNTEAFF. The CDR3 nucleotides are TGCGCCAGCACCGCTAAACAGGGGATGAACACTGAAGCTTTCTTT.

This clonotype was seen a handful of times. This rearrangement joins TRBV20-1 to TRBJ2-1, with 10 bases that match TRBD2. Germline V gene data show CDR1 as DFQATT and CDR2 as SNEGSKA (reference sequence). The CDR3 consists of 14 residues. The J segment lost 1 base and the V segment lost 5 bases, leaving 2 bases of the junction unmatched. The CDR3 spells CSAEREGSYNEQFF. CDR3 nucleotides: TGCAGTGCTGAGCGGGAGGGATCCTACAATGAGCAGTTCTTC.

This clonotype appeared many times. The CDR3 here is CASSSTSGRILSYNEQFF. The CDR3 bases are TGTGCCAGCAGCTCGACTAGCGGGAGAATCCTCTCCTACAATGAGCAGTTCTTC. This chain uses TRBV11-2 with TRBJ2-1; 12 positions match TRBD2. The CDR3 contains 18 residues. Germline CDR1 and CDR2: SGHAT and FQNNGV. After removal of 4 bases from V and 0 bases from J, the junction contained 7 bases not matched to a gene.

This clonotype showed up just a few times. The conserved phenylalanine or tryptophan normally closing the CDR3 is absent here, so this likely arose from a read error. The J gene is TRBJ2-7, the V gene TRBV29-1; a weak D match, TRBD1 (6 bases). The ends were cut back, 7 bases at V and 1 base at J, with 11 bases in the middle. This CDR3 has 12 amino acids. Per germline, CDR1 SQVTM and CDR2 ANQGSEA. The CDR3 is CSGQGNSYEQYS. CDR3 sequence (DNA): TGCAGCGGGCAGGGGAATTCCTACGAGCAGTACTCC.

V and J are TRBV4-2 and TRBJ2-3; 10 positions match TRBD2. Germline values: CDR1 LGHNA, CDR2 YNFKEQ. Germline trimming cut 0 bases from V and 2 bases from J; bases unmatched to any gene: 8. The length of the CDR3 is 18 residues. CDR3 coding DNA: TGTGCCAGCAGCCAAGATTCTATGACTAGCGGGCTCACAGATACGCAGTATTTT. Amino acid sequence: CASSQDSMTSGLTDTQYF.

This rearrangement joins TRBV4-2 to TRBJ2-7, with a weak D call TRBD2 (6 bases). Germline V gives CDR1 LGHNA, CDR2 YNFKEQ. Trimming removed 4 bases at V and 4 bases at J, with 17 bases between. The CDR3 sequence is 15 residues long. CDR3 nucleotides: TGTGCCAGCAGCCGTCCCTCCGCCGGGAGTTACGAGCAGTACTTC. This sequence encodes CASSRPSAGSYEQYF.

This clonotype was recorded many times. V usage is TRBV7-2 and J usage is TRBJ1-1; the D is unclear. The length of the CDR3 is 14 residues. V was cut by 0 bases and J by 8 bases, with 13 bases left in between. From germline, CDR1 is SGHTA and CDR2 FQGNSA. CDR3 bases: TGTGCCAGCAGCTTAGCCCTCTACTCCCCCGAAGCTTTCTTT. Translating it yields CASSLALYSPEAFF.

The chain uses TRBV3-1 and TRBJ2-5, with a weak D call TRBD2 (6 bases). The CDR3 is made up of 15 amino acids. CDR1 and CDR2 from the germline V gene are LGHDT and YNNKEL (reference sequence). The ends were cut back, 8 bases at V and 1 base at J, with 17 bases in the middle. CDR3 nucleotide sequence: TGTGCCAGCGCCGACCTGGGACTGCTCCAAGAGACCCAGTACTTC. Encoded protein: CASADLGLLQETQYF.

The V and J genes are TRBV5-1 and TRBJ1-1; D is unresolved. Per germline, CDR1 SGHRS and CDR2 YFSETQ. Trimming left V 7 bases short and J 1 base short, with 14 bases between. The CDR3 has 14 residues. CDR3 region: CASGRSVPNTEAFF. CDR3 nucleotides: TGCGCCAGCGGACGGTCGGTCCCGAACACTGAAGCTTTCTTT.

There are a few counts of this clonotype. The chain uses TRBV7-2 and TRBJ1-6; D is ambiguous. This CDR3 region has 15 residues. Trimming left V 1 base short and J 10 bases short, with 14 bases between. Germline V gene lookup returns CDR1 SGHTA and CDR2 FQGNSA. CDR3 sequence reads: CASSLGEGRYSPLHF. The CDR3, as DNA: TGTGCCAGCAGCTTAGGAGAGGGAAGGTACTCACCCCTCCACTTT.

In its sample, this clonotype was seen many times. The rearrangement links TRBV11-2 to TRBJ2-1; no reliable D call. CDR3 length: 19 amino acids. Germline V lookup: CDR1 SGHAT, CDR2 FQNNGV. Trimming stripped 2 bases from V and 0 bases from J, with 20 bases between. DNA of the CDR3: TGTGCCAGCAGCTTAAGGGTCGACTGGGAAACCCCCTCCTACAATGAGCAGTTCTTC. This translates into CASSLRVDWETPSYNEQFF.

This clonotype has a handful of counts. The chain couples TRBV6-6 to TRBJ2-5, with D maybe TRBD1 (5 bases). The V gene's germline CDR1 is MNHNY and CDR2 SVGAGI (reference sequence). The V gene lost 6 bases and the J gene lost 3 bases, with 11 bases spanning the gap. The CDR3 has 13 residues. CDR3 sequence: CASRFAGKETQYF. The CDR3 DNA follows: TGTGCCAGCAGATTTGCAGGGAAAGAGACCCAGTACTTC.

In its sample, this clonotype was seen many times. This chain connects TRBV11-3 to TRBJ2-7, with D perhaps TRBD1 or TRBD2 (5 bases each). V lost 5 bases and J lost 5, with 19 bases in between. Germline V lookup: CDR1 SGHNT, CDR2 YENEEA. CDR3 length: 15 amino acids. The CDR3 region is CASSPSGAGLHEQYF. The CDR3, as DNA: TGTGCCAGCAGCCCGTCCGGGGCGGGTCTCCACGAGCAGTACTTC.

There are many counts of this clonotype. This rearrangement joins TRBV11-2 to TRBJ2-7, with TRBD1 matching 7 bases. CDR1 SGHAT and CDR2 FQNNGV come from the germline V gene. This CDR3 contains 15 residues. Germline trimming cut 5 bases from V and 2 bases from J; bases unmatched to any gene: 9. The CDR3 DNA sequence: TGTGCCAGCAGCCGAACCGGGACAGAAGCCTACGAGCAGTACTTC. Translation: CASSRTGTEAYEQYF.

At least ten counts were recorded for this clonotype. The chain has TRBV25-1 and TRBJ1-2, with D perhaps matching TRBD1 (6 bases). CDR3 length: 16 amino acids. Between the trimmed V and J ends, which lost 4 bases and 3 bases, there was a span of 18 bases. From germline, CDR1 is MGHDK and CDR2 SYGVNS. The CDR3 nucleotides are TGTGCCAGCAGTGGAGCCACAGGGACGGCCTACTATGGCTACACCTTC. It specifies CASSGATGTAYYGYTF.

This clonotype appeared many times. V usage is TRBV18 and J usage is TRBJ2-2; D is perhaps TRBD1 (5 bases). V was trimmed by 1 base and J by 4 bases, leaving 7 bases between them. This CDR3 spans 14 amino acids. Germline CDR1 is KGHSH and CDR2 is LQKENI. The CDR3 DNA reads TGTGCCAGCTCACCACGGCAGGGCACCGGGGAGCTGTTTTTT. Amino acids: CASSPRQGTGELFF. Full variable domain (rest looked up from reference TRBV18 and TRBJ2-2): NAGVMQNPRHLVRRRGQEARLRCSPMKGHSHVYWYRQLPEEGLKFMVYLQKENIIDESGMPKERFSAEFPKEGPSILRIQQVVRGDSAAYFCASSPRQGTGELFFGEGSRLTVL.

The chain employs TRBV3-1 and TRBJ2-3; perhaps D is TRBD1 or TRBD2 (6 bases each). Germline V CDR1 and CDR2: LGHDT, YNNKEL (reference sequence). The CDR3 contains 13 residues. With 11 bases removed from V and 6 bases from J, the gap between germline ends came to 18 bases. CDR3 region: CASTLGGADTQYF. CDR3 sequence (DNA): TGTGCCTCAACTTTGGGGGGCGCGGATACGCAGTATTTT.

The J gene is TRBJ1-5, the V gene TRBV2; 8 bases line up with TRBD1. With V trimmed by 2 bases and J by 1 base, 13 bases remained unmatched. The CDR3 runs 19 residues. The germline gives CDR1 SNHLY, CDR2 FYNNEI. The CDR3 DNA reads as TGTGCCAGCAGTGAAATGGGCAGGGGGCGATTGATCAGCAATCAGCCCCAGCATTTT. Encoded protein: CASSEMGRGRLISNQPQHF.

V and J are TRBV28 and TRBJ2-7; possible D gene TRBD2, 6 bases. Germline-derived CDR1 and CDR2 are MDHEN and SYDVKM. There are 12 residues in the CDR3. V was trimmed by 3 bases and J by 13 bases, leaving 16 bases between them. The CDR3 loop reads CASSLGQRGTYF. The CDR3 DNA is TGTGCCAGCAGTTTGGGGCAGCGCGGGACTTACTTC.

This clonotype was recorded many times. As DNA, the CDR3 is TGTGCCAGCAGTTTCGCGGGACACCCGCCCTATGGCTACACCTTC. Translation: CASSFAGHPPYGYTF. V is TRBV12-3 or TRBV12-4 and J is TRBJ1-2, with a weak D call TRBD1 (6 bases). Trimming stripped 3 bases from V and 4 bases from J, with 15 bases between. This CDR3 spans 15 amino acids.

This clonotype was detected many times. This sequence joins TRBV14 and TRBJ1-4; no clear D. CDR3 length: 16 amino acids. Per germline, CDR1 SGHDN and CDR2 FVKESK. Trimming stripped 1 base from V and 6 bases from J, with 15 bases between. The CDR3 loop reads CASSQAGGLNDEKLFF. CDR3 bases: TGTGCCAGCAGCCAAGCCGGTGGACTCAACGATGAAAAACTGTTTTTT. Full variable domain (missing parts from reference TRBV14 and TRBJ1-4): EAGVTQFPSHSVIEKGQTVTLRCDPISGHDNLYWYRRVMGKEIKFLLHFVKESKQDESGMPNNRFLAERTGGTYSTLKVQPAELEDSGVYFCASSQAGGLNDEKLFFGSGTQLSVL.

In its sample, this clonotype was seen many times. The chain couples TRBV29-1 to TRBJ1-2; D is possibly TRBD1 (6 bases). V was cut by 3 bases and J by 4 bases, with 9 bases left in between. CDR1 is SQVTM and CDR2 is ANQGSEA in the germline V gene. CDR3 size: 12 residues. The CDR3 DNA is TGCAGCGTTGAGGGGGCCGGCTATGGCTACACCTTC. It encodes CSVEGAGYGYTF.

This clonotype turned up a few times. The junction shows a germline mismatch at one end, possibly a read error. V is TRBV7-8 and J is TRBJ2-3, with a tentative D call TRBD2 (5 bases). CDR3 size: 15 residues. The germline CDR1 and CDR2 sequences are SGHVS and FQNEAQ. CDR3 nucleotides: TGTGCCAGCAGCTTAGTAACGGGGAGCAAAGATACGCAGTATTTT. It is translated as CASSLVTGSKDTQYF.

This clonotype was observed a few times. The J gene is TRBJ1-1, the V gene TRBV20-1, with D maybe TRBD1 (5 bases). The CDR3 spans 14 residues. The germline V gene has CDR1 DFQATT and CDR2 SNEGSKA (reference sequence). V was cut by 2 bases and J by 2 bases, with 12 bases left in between. The CDR3 DNA reads as TGCAGTGCTAGACTTCCGACAGCCAACACTGAAGCTTTCTTT. Protein: CSARLPTANTEAFF.

The sample holds a few counts of this clonotype. This rearrangement joins TRBV21-1 to TRBJ2-7. TRBV21-1 is a pseudogene. This CDR3 has 12 residues. CDR3 nucleotide sequence: TGTGCCAGCAGCAAATTCAGAGGCGAGCAGTACTTC. It yields the protein CASSKFRGEQYF.

This clonotype was recorded at least ten times. The chain recombines TRBV6-2 or TRBV6-3 with TRBJ2-2; no clear D. The CDR3 is made up of 14 amino acids. Trimming stripped 6 bases from V and 7 bases from J, with 15 bases between. Per germline, CDR1 MNHEY and CDR2 SVGEGT. CDR3 DNA: TGTGCCAGCAGCTCAACCGTCTTTGGCGGGGAGCTGTTTTTT. Its protein is CASSSTVFGGELFF.

The gene calls are TRBV12-5 and TRBJ2-5, with a tentative D call TRBD2 (5 bases). Looked up from germline, CDR1 is LGHNT and CDR2 is FRNRAP. The CDR3 extends over 15 amino acids. Between the trimmed V and J ends, which lost 7 bases and 4 bases, there was a span of 19 bases. In DNA, the CDR3 is TGTGCTAGTGCCGTCTGGGGAGAGTTGACAGAGACCCAGTACTTC. Translating gives CASAVWGELTETQYF.

The chain links TRBV27 to TRBJ1-1, with D unresolved. Germline V gene lookup returns CDR1 MNHEY and CDR2 SMNVEV (reference sequence). V lost 7 bases to trimming and J lost 2 bases, with 5 bases between them. The CDR3 loop spans 11 amino acids. Here the CDR3 reads CASTYNTEAFF. Here the CDR3 DNA reads TGTGCCAGCACTTACAACACTGAAGCTTTCTTT.